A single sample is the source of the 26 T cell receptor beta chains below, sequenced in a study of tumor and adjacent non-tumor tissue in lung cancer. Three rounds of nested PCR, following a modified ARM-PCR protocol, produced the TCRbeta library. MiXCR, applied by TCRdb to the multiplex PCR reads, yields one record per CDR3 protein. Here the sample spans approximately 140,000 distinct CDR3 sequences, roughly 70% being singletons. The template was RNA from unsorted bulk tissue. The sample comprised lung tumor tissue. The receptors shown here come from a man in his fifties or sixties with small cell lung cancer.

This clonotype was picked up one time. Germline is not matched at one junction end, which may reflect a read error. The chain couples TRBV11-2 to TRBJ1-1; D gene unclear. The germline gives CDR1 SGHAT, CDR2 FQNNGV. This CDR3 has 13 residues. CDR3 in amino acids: CASSLDQYTETFF. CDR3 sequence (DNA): TGTGCCAGCAGTTTAGATCAATACACTGAAACTTTCTTT.

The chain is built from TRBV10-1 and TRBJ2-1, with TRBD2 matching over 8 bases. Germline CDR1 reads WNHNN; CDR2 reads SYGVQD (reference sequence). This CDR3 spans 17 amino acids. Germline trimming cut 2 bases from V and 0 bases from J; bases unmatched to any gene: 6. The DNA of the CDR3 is TGCGCCAGCAGTGAGCAAGCGGGGGCTAGCTCCTACAATGAGCAGTTCTTC. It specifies CASSEQAGASSYNEQFF.

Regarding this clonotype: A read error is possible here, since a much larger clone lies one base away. The CDR3 DNA follows: TGCAGTGCTAGCGCAGGAGGATACGGGCAGTACTTC. The encoded protein is CSASAGGYGQYF. The genes are TRBV20-1 and TRBJ2-7; D possibly corresponds to TRBD2 (5 bases). Germline CDR1 and CDR2: DFQATT and SNEGSKA (reference sequence). The CDR3 has 12 residues.

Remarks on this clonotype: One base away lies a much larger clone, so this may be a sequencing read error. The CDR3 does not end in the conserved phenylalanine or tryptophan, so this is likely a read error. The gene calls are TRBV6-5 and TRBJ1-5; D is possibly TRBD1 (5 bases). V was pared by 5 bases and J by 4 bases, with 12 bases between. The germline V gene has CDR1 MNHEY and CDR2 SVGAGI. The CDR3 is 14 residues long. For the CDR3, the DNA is TGTGCCAGCAGTGCCGGGGGAACTAATCAGCCCCAGCATCTT. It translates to CASSAGGTNQPQHL.

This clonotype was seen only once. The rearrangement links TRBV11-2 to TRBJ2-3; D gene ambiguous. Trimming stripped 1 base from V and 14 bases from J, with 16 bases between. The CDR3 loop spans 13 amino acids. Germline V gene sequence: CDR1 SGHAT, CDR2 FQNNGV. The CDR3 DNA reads TGTGCCAGCAGCTTAGCCGGCACAGATACGTGGTATTTT. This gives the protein CASSLAGTDTWYF.

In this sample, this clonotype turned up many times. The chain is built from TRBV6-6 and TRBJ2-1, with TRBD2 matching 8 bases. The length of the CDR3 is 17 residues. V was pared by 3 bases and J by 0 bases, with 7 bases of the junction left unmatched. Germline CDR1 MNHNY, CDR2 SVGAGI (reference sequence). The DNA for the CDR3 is TGTGCCAGCAGTTATTTGTCGGGAGGGGACTCCTACAATGAGCAGTTCTTC. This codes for CASSYLSGGDSYNEQFF.

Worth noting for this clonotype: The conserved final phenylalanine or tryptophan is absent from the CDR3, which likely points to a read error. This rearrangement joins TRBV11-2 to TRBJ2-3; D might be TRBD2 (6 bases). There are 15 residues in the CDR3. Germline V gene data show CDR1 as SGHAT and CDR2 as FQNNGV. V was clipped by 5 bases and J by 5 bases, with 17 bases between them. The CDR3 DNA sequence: TGTGCCAGCAGCGACTTTAGCGGAAGCCAAGATACGCAGTATTGT. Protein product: CASSDFSGSQDTQYC.

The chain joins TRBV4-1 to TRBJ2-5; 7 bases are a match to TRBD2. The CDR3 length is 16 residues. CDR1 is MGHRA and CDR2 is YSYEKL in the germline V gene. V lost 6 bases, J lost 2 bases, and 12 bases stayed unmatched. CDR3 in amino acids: CASSKGLTGNQETQYF. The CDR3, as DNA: TGCGCCAGCAGTAAGGGACTAACGGGTAATCAAGAGACCCAGTACTTC.

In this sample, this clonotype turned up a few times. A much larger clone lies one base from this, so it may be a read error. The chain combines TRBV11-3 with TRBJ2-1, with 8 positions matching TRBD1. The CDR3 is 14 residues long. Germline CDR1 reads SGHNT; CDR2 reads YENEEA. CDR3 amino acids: CASNLEQNRGYLFF. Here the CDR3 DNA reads TGTGCCAGCAACTTAGAACAAAACAGGGGGTATCTGTTCTTC.

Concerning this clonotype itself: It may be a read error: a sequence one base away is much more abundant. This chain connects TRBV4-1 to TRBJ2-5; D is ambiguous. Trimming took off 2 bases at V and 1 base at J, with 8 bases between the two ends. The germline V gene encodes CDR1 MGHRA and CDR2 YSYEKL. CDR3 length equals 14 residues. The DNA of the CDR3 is TGCGCCAGCAGCCAAAGGGCCATCCAAGAGACCCAGTACTTC. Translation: CASSQRAIQETQYF.

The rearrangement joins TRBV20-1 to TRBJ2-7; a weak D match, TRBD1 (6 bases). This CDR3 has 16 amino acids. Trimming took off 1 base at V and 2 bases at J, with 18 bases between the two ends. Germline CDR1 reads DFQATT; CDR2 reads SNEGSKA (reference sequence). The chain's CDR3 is CSARGGPADSPYEQYF. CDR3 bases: TGCAGTGCTAGAGGGGGTCCAGCGGACAGTCCCTACGAGCAGTACTTC.

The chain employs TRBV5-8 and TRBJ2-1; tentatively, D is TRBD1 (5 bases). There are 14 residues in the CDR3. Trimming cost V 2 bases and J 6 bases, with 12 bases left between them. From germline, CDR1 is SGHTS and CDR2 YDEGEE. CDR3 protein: CASSLGVVRNEQFF. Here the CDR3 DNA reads TGTGCCAGCAGCTTAGGGGTTGTCCGCAATGAGCAGTTCTTC.

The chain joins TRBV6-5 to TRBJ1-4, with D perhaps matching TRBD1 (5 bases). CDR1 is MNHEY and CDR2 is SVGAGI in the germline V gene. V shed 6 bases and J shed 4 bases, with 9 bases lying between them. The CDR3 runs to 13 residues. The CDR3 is CASRRQSNEKLFF. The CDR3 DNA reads TGTGCCAGCAGGAGACAGAGTAATGAAAAACTGTTTTTT.

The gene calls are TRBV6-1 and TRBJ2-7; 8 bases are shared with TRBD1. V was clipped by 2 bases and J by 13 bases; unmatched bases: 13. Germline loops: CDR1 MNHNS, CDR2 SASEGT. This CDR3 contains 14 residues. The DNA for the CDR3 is TGTGCCAGCAGTGAACGTGTGGACAGGGACGGAGCCTACGTC. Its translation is CASSERVDRDGAYV.

CDR3 loop: CSASNRRLNSPLHF. The CDR3 DNA sequence: TGCAGTGCTAGTAACCGGCGTCTAAATTCACCCCTCCACTTT. The chain carries TRBV20-1 and TRBJ1-6; D unclear. CDR1 DFQATT and CDR2 SNEGSKA come from the germline V gene (reference sequence). Trimming removed 3 bases at V and 7 bases at J, with 13 bases between. The CDR3 covers 14 residues.

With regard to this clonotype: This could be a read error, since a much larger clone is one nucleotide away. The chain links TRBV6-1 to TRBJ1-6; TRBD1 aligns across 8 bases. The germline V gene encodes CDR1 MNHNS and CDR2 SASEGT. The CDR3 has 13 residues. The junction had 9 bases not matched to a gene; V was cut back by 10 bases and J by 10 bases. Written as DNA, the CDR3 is TGTGCCAACAATGACAGGGGCGGCTCACCCCTCCACTTT. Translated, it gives CANNDRGGSPLHF.

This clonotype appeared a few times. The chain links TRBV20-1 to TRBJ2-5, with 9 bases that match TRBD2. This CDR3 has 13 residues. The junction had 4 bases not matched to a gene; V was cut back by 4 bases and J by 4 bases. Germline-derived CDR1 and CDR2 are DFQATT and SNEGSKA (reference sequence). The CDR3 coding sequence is TGCAGTGCTACGCCGACTAGCGGAGAGACCCAGTACTTC. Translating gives CSATPTSGETQYF.

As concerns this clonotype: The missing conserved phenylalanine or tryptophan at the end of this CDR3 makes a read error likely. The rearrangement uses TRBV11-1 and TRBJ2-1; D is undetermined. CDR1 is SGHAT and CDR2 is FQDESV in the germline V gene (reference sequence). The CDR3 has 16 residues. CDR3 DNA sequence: TGTGCCAGCAGCTCAGCGCCGGAGAGCCAGCCCAATGCGCAGTTCTTA. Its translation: CASSSAPESQPNAQFL.

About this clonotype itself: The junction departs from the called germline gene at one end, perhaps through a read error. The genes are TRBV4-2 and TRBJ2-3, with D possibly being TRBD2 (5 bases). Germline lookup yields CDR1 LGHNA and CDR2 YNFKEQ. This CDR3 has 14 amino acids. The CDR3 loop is CASTRGGDTYTQYF. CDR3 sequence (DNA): TGTGCCAGCACAAGAGGAGGAGACACATATACGCAGTATTTT.

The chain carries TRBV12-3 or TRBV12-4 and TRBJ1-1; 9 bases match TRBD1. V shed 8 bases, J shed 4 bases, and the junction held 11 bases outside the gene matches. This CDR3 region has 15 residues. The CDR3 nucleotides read TGTGCCAGCTCCGGGGGACAGGGAGTGGGCACTGAAGCTTTCTTT. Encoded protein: CASSGGQGVGTEAFF.

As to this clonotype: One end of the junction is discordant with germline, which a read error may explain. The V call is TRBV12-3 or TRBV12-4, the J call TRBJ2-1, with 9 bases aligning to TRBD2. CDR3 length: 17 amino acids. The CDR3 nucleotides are TGTACCAGCAGTAGGATTAGCGGGAGAATCGGTAGGAATGAGCAGTTCTTC. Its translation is CTSSRISGRIGRNEQFF.

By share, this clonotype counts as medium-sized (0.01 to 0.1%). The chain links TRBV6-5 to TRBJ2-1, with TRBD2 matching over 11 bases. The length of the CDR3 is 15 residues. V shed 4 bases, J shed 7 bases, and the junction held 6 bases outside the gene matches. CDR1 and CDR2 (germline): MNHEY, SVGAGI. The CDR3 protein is CASSFSGRAVNEQFF. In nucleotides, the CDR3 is TGTGCCAGCAGTTTTAGCGGGAGGGCCGTTAATGAGCAGTTCTTC.

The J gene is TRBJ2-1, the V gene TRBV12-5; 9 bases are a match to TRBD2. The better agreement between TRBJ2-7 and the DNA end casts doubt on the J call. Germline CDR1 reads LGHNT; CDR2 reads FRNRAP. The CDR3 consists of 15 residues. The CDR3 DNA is TGTGCTAGTTGTCCGGTAGCGGGAGCCTACAATGAGCAGTACTTC. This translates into CASCPVAGAYNEQYF.

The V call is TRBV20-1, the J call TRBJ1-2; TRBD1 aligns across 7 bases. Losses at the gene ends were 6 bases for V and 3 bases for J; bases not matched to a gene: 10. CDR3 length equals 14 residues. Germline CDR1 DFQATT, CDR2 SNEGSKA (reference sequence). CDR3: CSAPSRQGDYGYTF. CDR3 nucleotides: TGCAGTGCACCATCGCGACAGGGCGACTATGGCTACACCTTC.

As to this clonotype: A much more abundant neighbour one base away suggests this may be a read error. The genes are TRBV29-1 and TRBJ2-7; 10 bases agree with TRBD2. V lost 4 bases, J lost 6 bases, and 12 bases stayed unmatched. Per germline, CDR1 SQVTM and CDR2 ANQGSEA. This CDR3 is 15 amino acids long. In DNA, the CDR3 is TGCAGCGTTGTAGATCCTAGCGGGGGAATCTGCGAGCAGTACTTC. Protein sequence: CSVVDPSGGICEQYF.

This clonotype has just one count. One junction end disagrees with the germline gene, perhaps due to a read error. The CDR3 here is CASSLGFMNTKAFF. In DNA form, the CDR3 reads TGTGCCAGCAGCCTAGGGTTCATGAACACTAAAGCTTTCTTT. The chain links TRBV7-9 to TRBJ1-1; D not resolved. This CDR3 is 14 amino acids long. Germline loops: CDR1 SEHNR, CDR2 FQNEAQ (reference sequence).